This TCR beta chain was documented in a study of cytomegalovirus exposure and HLA in healthy donors. Germline CDR1 is ENHRY and CDR2 is SYGVKD. CDR3 size: 17 residues. V dropped 0 bases and J dropped 0 bases, with 14 bases sitting between them. Primers: 60 Vbeta forward and 13 Jbeta reverse. TCRdb keeps only in-frame clones here, not all; method: immunoSEQ multiplex PCR. The data contain 150,000 to 160,000 clones, more than 75% of them singletons. J is TRBJ1-2 and V is TRBV10-3; D not resolved. The source of this sequence is a woman younger than 35 in good health and CMV-seronegative. The sequenced sample was PBMCs. The CDR3 here is CAISESGSSHSNYGYTF. DNA for the CDR3: TGTGCCATCAGTGAGTCGGGCTCCAGCCATTCTAACTATGGCTACACCTTC.